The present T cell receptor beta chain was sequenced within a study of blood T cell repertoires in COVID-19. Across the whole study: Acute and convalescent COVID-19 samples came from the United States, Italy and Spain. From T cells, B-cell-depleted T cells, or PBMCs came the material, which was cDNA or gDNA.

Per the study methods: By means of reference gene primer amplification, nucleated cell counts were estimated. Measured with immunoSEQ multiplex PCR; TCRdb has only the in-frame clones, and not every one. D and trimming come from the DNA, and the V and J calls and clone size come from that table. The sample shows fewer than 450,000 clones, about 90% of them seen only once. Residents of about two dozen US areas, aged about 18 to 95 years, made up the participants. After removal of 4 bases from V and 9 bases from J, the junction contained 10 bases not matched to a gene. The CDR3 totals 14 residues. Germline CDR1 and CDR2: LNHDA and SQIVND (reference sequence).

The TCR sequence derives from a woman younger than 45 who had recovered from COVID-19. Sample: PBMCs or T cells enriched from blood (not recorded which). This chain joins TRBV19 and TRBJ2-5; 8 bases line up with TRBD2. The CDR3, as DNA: TGTGCCAGTAGTAGCGGGGGGTACGAGGTGGCCCAGTACTTC. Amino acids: CASSSGGYEVAQYF.